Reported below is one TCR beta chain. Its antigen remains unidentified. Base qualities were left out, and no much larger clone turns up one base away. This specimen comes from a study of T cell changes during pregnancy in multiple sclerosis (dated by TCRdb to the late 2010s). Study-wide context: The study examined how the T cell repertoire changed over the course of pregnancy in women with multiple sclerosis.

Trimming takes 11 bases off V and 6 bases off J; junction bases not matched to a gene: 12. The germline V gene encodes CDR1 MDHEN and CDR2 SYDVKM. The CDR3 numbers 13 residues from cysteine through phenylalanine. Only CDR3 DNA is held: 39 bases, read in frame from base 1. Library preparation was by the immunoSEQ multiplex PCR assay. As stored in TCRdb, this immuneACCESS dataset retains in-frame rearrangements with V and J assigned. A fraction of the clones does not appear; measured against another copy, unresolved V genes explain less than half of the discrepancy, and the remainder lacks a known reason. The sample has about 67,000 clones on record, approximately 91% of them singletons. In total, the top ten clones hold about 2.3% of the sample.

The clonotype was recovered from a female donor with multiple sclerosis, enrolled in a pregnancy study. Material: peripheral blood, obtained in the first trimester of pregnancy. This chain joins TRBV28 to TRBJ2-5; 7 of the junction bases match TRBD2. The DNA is TGTGCCGCCCTGGGACTACGGAGGAAGACCCAGTACTTC. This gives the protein CAALGLRRKTQYF.